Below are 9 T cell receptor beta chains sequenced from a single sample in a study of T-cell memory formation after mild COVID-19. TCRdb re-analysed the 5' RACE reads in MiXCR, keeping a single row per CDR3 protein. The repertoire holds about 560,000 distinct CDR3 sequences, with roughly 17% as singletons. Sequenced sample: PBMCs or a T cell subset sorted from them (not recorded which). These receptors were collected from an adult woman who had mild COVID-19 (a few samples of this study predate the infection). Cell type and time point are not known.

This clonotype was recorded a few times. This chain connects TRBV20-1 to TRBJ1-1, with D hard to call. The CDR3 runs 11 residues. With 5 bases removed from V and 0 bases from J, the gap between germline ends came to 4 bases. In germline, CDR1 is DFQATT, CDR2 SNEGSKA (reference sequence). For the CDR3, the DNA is TGCAGTGCTCGCATGAACACTGAAGCTTTCTTT. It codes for CSARMNTEAFF.

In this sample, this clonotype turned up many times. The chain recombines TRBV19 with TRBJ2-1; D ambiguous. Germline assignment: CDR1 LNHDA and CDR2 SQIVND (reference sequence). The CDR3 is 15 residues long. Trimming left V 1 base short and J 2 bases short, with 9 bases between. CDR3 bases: TGTGCCAGTAGTATAGCGGGTGGGGCCTACAATGAGCAGTTCTTC. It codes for CASSIAGGAYNEQFF.

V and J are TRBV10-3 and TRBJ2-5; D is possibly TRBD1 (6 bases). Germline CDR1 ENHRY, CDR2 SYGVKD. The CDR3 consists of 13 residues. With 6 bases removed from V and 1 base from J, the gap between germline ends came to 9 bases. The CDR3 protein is CAISEQGQETQYF. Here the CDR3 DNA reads TGTGCCATCAGCGAACAGGGCCAAGAGACCCAGTACTTC.

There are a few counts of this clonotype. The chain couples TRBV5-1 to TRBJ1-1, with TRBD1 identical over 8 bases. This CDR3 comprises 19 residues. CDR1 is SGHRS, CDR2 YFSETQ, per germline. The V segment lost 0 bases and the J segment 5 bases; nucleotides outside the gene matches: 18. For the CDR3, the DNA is TGCGCCAGCAGCTTGGTGAGGGTAGACAGACAGGGGCGAGGGACTGAAGCTTTCTTT. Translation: CASSLVRVDRQGRGTEAFF.

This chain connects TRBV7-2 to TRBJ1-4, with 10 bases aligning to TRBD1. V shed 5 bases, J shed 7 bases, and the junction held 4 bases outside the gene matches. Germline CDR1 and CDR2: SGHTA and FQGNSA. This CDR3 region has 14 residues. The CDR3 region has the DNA TGTGCCAGCAGCCGGGACAGGGGAACTGAAAAACTGTTTTTT. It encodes CASSRDRGTEKLFF. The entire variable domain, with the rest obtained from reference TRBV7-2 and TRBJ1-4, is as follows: GAGVSQSPSNKVTEKGKDVELRCDPISGHTALYWYRQSLGQGLEFLIYFQGNSAPDKSGLPSDRFSAERTGGSVSTLTIQRTQQEDSAVYLCASSRDRGTEKLFFGSGTQLSVL.

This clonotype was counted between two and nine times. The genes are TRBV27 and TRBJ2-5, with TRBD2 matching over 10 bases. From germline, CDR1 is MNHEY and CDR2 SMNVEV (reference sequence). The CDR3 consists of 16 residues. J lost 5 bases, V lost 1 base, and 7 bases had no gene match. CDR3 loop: CASSLLSSGSGETQYF. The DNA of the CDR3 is TGTGCCAGCAGTTTATTGTCTAGCGGGAGTGGGGAGACCCAGTACTTC.

CDR3 DNA: TGCACCAGCAGCTCCCAGGGCAGGTCCTCTATCGCTGAAGCTTTCTTT. Its protein is CTSSSQGRSSIAEAFF. The J gene is TRBJ1-1, the V gene TRBV1; the table's D call, TRBD1, has no DNA check behind it. TRBV1 is a pseudogene locus. This CDR3 has 16 amino acids.

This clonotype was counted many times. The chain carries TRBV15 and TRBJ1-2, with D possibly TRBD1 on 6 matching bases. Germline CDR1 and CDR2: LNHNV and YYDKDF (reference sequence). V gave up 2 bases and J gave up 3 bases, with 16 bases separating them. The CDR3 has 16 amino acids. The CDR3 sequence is CATSRTELDSDYGYTF. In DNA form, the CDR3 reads TGTGCCACCAGCAGAACGGAACTGGACAGCGACTATGGCTACACCTTC.

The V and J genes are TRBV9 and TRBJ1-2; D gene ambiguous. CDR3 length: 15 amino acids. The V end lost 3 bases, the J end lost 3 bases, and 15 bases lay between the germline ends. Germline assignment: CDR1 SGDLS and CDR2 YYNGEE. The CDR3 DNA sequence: TGTGCCAGCAGCGCAAGTTCCCTGCCGGACTATGGCTACACCTTC. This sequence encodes CASSASSLPDYGYTF.